These T cell receptor beta chains were read from a single sample in a study of shared clonotypes between healthy human individuals. TCRdb's copy holds only in-frame clones and misses some; the assay was immunoSEQ multiplex PCR. Among 97,000 or so clones listed, about 45% were seen once. The specimen was PBMCs. The receptors here all came from a woman aged 40 to 50 in good health. Some clones in this sample may be carry-over from other donors' samples. Both conserved end residues are part of each CDR3. D genes are given only for firm matches. Expanded clones get a size class; other rows say once, few or many, or leave the size out.

J gene,D gene,V gene,clone size,CDR3 protein,CDR3 DNA
TRBJ2-3,.,TRBV2,once,CASKAGRGTDTQYF,TGTGCCAGCAAGGCTGGAAGGGGCACAGATACGCAGTATTTT
TRBJ1-2,TRBD1,TRBV16,many,CASSRGSGQASNYGYTF,TGTGCCAGCAGCCGGGGGAGCGGACAGGCCTCTAACTATGGCTACACCTTC
TRBJ2-7,.,TRBV6-1,.,CASKGQGVIYEQYF,TGTGCCAGCAAGGGACAAGGAGTCATCTACGAGCAGTACTTC
TRBJ2-1,.,TRBV5-1,few,CASSFQGYNEQFF,TGCGCCAGCAGCTTTCAGGGGTACAATGAGCAGTTCTTC
TRBJ1-5,.,TRBV30,medium-sized,CAWSKGGNQPQHF,TGTGCCTGGAGTAAAGGAGGGAATCAGCCCCAGCATTTT
TRBJ2-1,.,TRBV28,many,CASSPVDRANEQFF,TGTGCCAGCAGCCCTGTGGACCGGGCCAATGAGCAGTTCTTC
TRBJ2-7,TRBD2,TRBV7-9,.,CASSQGLAESYEQYF,TGTGCCAGCAGCCAAGGCCTAGCGGAGTCCTACGAGCAGTACTTC
TRBJ2-7,.,TRBV5-4,.,CASSRTYEQYF,TGTGCCAGCAGCAGGACCTACGAGCAGTACTTC
TRBJ2-7,.,TRBV9,.,CASSVEGSTWDEQYF,TGTGCCAGCAGCGTAGAGGGGAGTACGTGGGACGAGCAGTACTTC
TRBJ2-5,.,TRBV28,.,CASLGGLAEGDQETQYF,TGTGCCAGCCTGGGGGGCCTAGCGGAGGGGGACCAAGAGACCCAGTACTTC
TRBJ2-1,.,TRBV5-1,.,CASSNLNEQFF,TGCGCCAGCAGCAACCTCAATGAGCAGTTCTTC
TRBJ2-3,TRBD1,TRBV11-1,once,CASSRGTGVDTQYF,TGTGCCAGCAGCAGAGGGACAGGGGTAGATACGCAGTATTTT
TRBJ2-7,TRBD1,TRBV27,many,CASSVTGGLDEQYF,TGTGCCAGCAGTGTAACAGGGGGCTTAGACGAGCAGTACTTC
TRBJ2-7,.,TRBV5-1,.,CASSLVPGGDEQYF,TGCGCCAGCAGCTTGGTGCCGGGGGGCGACGAGCAGTACTTC